This TCR beta chain was obtained from a study of Tregs in tolerant kidney transplant recipients. Across the whole study: Antibodies separated recipient from donor cells.

This clone has only a few counts. Its antigen is undetermined. Clones were sequenced by immunoSEQ multiplex PCR, and TCRdb holds only the in-frame ones, with some missing. This table has some 780 clones, about 38% appearing once. Looked up from germline, CDR1 is SGHVS and CDR2 is FQNEAQ. CDR3 size: 16 residues. The V gene end was trimmed by 11 bases and the J gene end by 4 bases; junction bases not matched to a gene: 14. Whole-study findings and limits: Validation in larger populations is needed because few patients were studied. No direct test of biological reproducibility was done here.

What was sequenced was Tregs from blood cultured with allogeneic cells. The gene calls are TRBV7-8 and TRBJ2-2; TRBD2 aligns across 9 bases. This TCR came from a human patient who received a combined kidney and bone marrow transplant. The graft donor may be the source of some T cells. This CDR3 is CARRLWAGGSTGELFF. The DNA for the CDR3 is TGTGCCCGCCGCTTATGGGCGGGGGGGTCCACCGGGGAGCTGTTTTTT.